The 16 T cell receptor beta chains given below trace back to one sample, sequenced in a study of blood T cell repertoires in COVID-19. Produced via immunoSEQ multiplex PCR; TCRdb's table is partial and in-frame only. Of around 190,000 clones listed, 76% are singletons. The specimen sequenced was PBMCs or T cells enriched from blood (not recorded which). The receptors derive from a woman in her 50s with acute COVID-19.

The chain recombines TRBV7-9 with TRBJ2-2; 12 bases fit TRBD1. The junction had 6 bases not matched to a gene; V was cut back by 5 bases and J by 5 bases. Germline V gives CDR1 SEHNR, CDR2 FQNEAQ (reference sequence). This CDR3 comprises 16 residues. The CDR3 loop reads CASSQGTGGITGELFF. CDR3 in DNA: TGTGCCAGCAGCCAAGGGACAGGGGGCATAACCGGGGAGCTGTTTTTT.

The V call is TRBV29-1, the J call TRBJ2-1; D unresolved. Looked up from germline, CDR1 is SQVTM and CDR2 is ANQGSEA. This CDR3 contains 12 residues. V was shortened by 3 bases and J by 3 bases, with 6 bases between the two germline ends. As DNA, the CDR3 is TGCAGCGTTGATGGAGACTACAATGAGCAGTTCTTC. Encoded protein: CSVDGDYNEQFF.

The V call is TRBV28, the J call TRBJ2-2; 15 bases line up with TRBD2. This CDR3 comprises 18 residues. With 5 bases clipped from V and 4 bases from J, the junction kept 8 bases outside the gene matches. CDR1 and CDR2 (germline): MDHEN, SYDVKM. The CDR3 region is CASSTRTSGGAVTGELFF. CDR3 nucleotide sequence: TGTGCCAGCAGTACCCGGACTAGCGGGGGGGCTGTCACCGGGGAGCTGTTTTTT.

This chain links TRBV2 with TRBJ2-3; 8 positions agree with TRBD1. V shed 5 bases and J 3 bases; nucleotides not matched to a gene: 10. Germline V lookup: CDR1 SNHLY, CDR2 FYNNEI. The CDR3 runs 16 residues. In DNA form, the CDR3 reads TGTGCCAGCAGTACCGGGACAGGTTTGTTGACAGATACGCAGTATTTT. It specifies CASSTGTGLLTDTQYF.

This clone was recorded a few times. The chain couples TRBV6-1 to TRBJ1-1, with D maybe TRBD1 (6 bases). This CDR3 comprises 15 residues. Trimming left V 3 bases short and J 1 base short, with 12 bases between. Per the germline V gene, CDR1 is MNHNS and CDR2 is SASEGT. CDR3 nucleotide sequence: TGTGCCAGCAGTGACCCAGGGGCCGGGAACACTGAAGCTTTCTTT. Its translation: CASSDPGAGNTEAFF.

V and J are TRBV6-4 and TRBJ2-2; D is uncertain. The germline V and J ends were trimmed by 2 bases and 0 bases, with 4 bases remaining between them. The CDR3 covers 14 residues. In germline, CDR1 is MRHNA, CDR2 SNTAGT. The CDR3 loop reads CASSDSANTGELFF. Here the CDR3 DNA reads TGTGCCAGCAGTGACAGCGCGAACACCGGGGAGCTGTTTTTT.

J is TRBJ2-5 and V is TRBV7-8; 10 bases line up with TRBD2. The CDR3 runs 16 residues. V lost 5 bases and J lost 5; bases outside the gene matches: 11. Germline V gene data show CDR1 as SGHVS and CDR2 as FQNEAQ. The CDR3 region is CASSHGSGTSDETQYF. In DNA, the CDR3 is TGTGCCAGCAGCCACGGCTCCGGGACTAGCGATGAGACCCAGTACTTC. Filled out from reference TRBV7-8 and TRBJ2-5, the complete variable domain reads GAGVSQSPRYKVAKRGQDVALRCDPISGHVSLFWYQQALGQGPEFLTYFQNEAQLDKSGLPSDRFFAERPEGSVSTLKIQRTQQEDSAVYLCASSHGSGTSDETQYFGPGTRLLVL.

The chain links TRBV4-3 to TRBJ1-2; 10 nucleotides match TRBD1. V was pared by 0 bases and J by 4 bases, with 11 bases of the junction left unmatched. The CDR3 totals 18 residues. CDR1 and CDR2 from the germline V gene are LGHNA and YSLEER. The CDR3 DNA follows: TGCGCCAGCAGCCAAGAAGTCAGGGGACAGGGGACTCTCTATGGCTACACCTTC. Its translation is CASSQEVRGQGTLYGYTF.

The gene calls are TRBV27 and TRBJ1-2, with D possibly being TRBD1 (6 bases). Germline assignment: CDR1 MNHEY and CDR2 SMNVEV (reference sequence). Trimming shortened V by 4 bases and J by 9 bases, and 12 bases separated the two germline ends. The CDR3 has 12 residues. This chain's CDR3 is CASSSGGVRYTF. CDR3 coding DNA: TGTGCCAGCAGTTCTGGGGGCGTTCGCTACACCTTC.

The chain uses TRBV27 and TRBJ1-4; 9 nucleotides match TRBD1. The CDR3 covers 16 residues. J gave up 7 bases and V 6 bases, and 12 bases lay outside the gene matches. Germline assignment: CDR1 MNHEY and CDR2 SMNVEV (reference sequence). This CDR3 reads CASSLLTGGVGEKLFF. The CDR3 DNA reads TGTGCCAGCAGCCTACTAACAGGGGGCGTTGGTGAAAAACTGTTTTTT.

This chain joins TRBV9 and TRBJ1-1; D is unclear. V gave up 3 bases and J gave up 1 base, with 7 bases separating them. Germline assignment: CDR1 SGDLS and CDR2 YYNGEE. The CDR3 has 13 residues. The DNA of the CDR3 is TGTGCCAGCAGCGCGAGACAGAACACTGAAGCTTTCTTT. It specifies CASSARQNTEAFF.

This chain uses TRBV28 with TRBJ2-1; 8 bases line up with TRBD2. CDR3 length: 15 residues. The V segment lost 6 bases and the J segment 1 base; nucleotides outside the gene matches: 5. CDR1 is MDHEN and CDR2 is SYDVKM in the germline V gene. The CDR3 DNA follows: TGTGCCAGCAGCCGCGGGGGGCCGTCCTACAATGAGCAGTTCTTC. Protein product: CASSRGGPSYNEQFF.

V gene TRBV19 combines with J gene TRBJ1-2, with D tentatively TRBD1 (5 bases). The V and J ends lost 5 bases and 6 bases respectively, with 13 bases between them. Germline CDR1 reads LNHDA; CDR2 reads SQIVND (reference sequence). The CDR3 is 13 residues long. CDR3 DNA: TGTGCCAGTAGTGCCCGGGGGATCGATGGCTACACCTTC. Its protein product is CASSARGIDGYTF.

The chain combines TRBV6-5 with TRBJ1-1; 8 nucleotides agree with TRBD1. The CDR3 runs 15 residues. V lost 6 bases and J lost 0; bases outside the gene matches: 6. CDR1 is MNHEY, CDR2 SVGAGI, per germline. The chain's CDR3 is CASRQGERMNTEAFF. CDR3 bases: TGTGCCAGCAGACAGGGGGAGCGGATGAACACTGAAGCTTTCTTT.

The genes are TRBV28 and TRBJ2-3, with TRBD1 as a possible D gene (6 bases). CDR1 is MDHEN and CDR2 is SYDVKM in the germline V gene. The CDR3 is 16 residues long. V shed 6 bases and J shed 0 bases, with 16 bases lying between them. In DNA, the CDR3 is TGTGCCAGCAGAAGCCGGACAGCAGTAAGCACAGATACGCAGTATTTT. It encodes CASRSRTAVSTDTQYF. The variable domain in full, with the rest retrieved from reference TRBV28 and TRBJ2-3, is DVKVTQSSRYLVKRTGEKVFLECVQDMDHENMFWYRQDPGLGLRLIYFSYDVKMKEKGDIPEGYSVSREKKERFSLILESASTNQTSMYLCASRSRTAVSTDTQYFGPGTRLTVL.

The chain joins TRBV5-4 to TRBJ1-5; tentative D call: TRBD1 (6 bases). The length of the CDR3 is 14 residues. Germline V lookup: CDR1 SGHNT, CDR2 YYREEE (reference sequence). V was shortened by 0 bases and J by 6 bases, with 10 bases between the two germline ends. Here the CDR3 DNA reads TGTGCCAGCAGCTTGGGGGGGCAATCTCAGCCCCAGCATTTT. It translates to CASSLGGQSQPQHF.